What follows are 31 T cell receptor beta chains derived from one specimen sequenced in a study of immune heterogeneity within non-small cell lung tumors (dated by TCRdb to 2017 to 2018). The data were produced on a HiSeq X Ten. A multiplex PCR system amplified the TCR beta CDR3 region, with a first 10-cycle round using 32 V-gene forward and 13 J-gene reverse primers. Starting from the raw public reads, TCRdb applied fastp trimming at Q25, assembled clones with MiXCR and retained in-frame beta chains. Rows with a matching CDR3 protein are joined into one entry that keeps the most common DNA and genes. Here the sample has about 3,300 distinct CDR3 sequences; 27% occur a single time. The top ten constitute roughly 10% of the sample. Genomic DNA was extracted from bulk tumor tissue and used as the TCR template, and approximately 590 ng gDNA was amplified per sample. During surgery, multiple biopsies were taken from each primary tumor, with sampling sites spaced as far apart as possible within the tumor mass. The study cohort was described as untreated, and patients were newly diagnosed NSCLC cases undergoing curative surgery.

Input material: lung tumor tissue. The receptor set was obtained from a man in his fifties or sixties with non-small cell lung cancer.

This chain connects TRBV5-1 to TRBJ2-3, with TRBD2 matching over 10 bases. Looked up from germline, CDR1 is SGHRS and CDR2 is YFSETQ. Unmatched junction bases numbered 3, after V lost 1 base and J lost 4 bases. CDR3 length: 15 residues. CDR3 amino acids: CASSLQAGGPDTQYF. Here the CDR3 DNA reads TGCGCCAGCAGCTTGCAAGCGGGAGGGCCAGATACGCAGTATTTT.

By frequency in the sample, this clonotype is medium-sized. This sequence joins TRBV2 and TRBJ1-1; D unresolved. This CDR3 has 15 residues. Per the germline V gene, CDR1 is SNHLY and CDR2 is FYNNEI. V dropped 1 base and J dropped 4 bases, with 13 bases sitting between them. The DNA of the CDR3 is TGTGCCAGCAGTGAAGAAGGAGGGAGAGCCACTGAAGCTTTCTTT. Translating gives CASSEEGGRATEAFF.

Details on this clonotype: A read error may be the cause here, since a much bigger clone is one base away. The chain links TRBV7-7 to TRBJ2-3; possibly TRBD1 or TRBD2 for D (5 bases each). The CDR3 sequence is 16 residues long. Germline CDR1 is SSHAT and CDR2 is FNYEAQ (reference sequence). This CDR3 reads CASSLGVGTPGDTKYF. CDR3 bases: TGTGCTAGCAGCTTAGGGGTCGGGACCCCAGGAGATACGAAGTATTTT.

In regard to this clonotype: A much larger clone lies one base from this, so it may be a read error. The chain joins TRBV6-9 to TRBJ2-3; TRBD2 matches at 8 bases. This CDR3 contains 15 residues. Germline V CDR1 and CDR2: MNHGY, SVAAGI. The V segment lost 4 bases and the J segment 7 bases; nucleotides outside the gene matches: 10. This CDR3 is CASSFIAGGPYTQYF. DNA of the CDR3: TGTGCCAGCAGTTTTATCGCGGGAGGACCATATACGCAGTATTTT.

By proportion, this clonotype is large. This chain joins TRBV30 and TRBJ1-2; no reliable D call. Trimming pared 4 bases from V and 5 bases from J, leaving 14 bases between. Per the germline V gene, CDR1 is GTSNPN and CDR2 is SVGIG (reference sequence). CDR3 length: 13 residues. DNA of the CDR3: TGTGCCTGGACCCCCGGCAATATTTATGGCTACACCTTC. This translates into CAWTPGNIYGYTF.

This clonotype was seen a handful of times. The chain joins TRBV11-1 to TRBJ2-2, with TRBD2 as a possible D gene (5 bases). Germline V gene lookup returns CDR1 SGHAT and CDR2 FQDESV (reference sequence). The CDR3 loop spans 16 amino acids. Trimming cost V 5 bases and J 3 bases, with 16 bases left between them. The CDR3 bases are TGTGCCAGCAGCCGAACCTCGGGGTTGGACACCGGGGAGCTGTTTTTT. Residues: CASSRTSGLDTGELFF.

V and J are TRBV4-1 and TRBJ1-5; D unresolved. The CDR3 is 14 amino acids. The germline gives CDR1 MGHRA, CDR2 YSYEKL. The V and J ends lost 1 base and 7 bases respectively, with 11 bases between them. In DNA form, the CDR3 reads TGCGCCAGCAGCCAAGGGATGAGAGGCCAGCCCCAGCATTTT. Its protein product is CASSQGMRGQPQHF.

This clonotype rates as hyperexpanded. The V and J genes are TRBV4-1 and TRBJ1-5, with 11 positions matching TRBD1. CDR3 length: 15 residues. CDR1 MGHRA and CDR2 YSYEKL come from the germline V gene. The junction had 5 bases not matched to a gene; V was cut back by 1 base and J by 9 bases. This CDR3 is CASSQGGQGEGPQHF. The CDR3 nucleotides are TGCGCCAGCAGCCAAGGGGGACAGGGGGAAGGGCCCCAGCATTTT.

The chain uses TRBV9 and TRBJ2-1; possible D gene TRBD2, 5 bases. This CDR3 has 14 amino acids. Germline V gene lookup returns CDR1 SGDLS and CDR2 YYNGEE. V was cut by 0 bases and J by 6 bases, with 10 bases left in between. This CDR3 reads CASSVDPGFNEQFF. DNA for the CDR3: TGTGCCAGCAGCGTAGATCCGGGGTTCAATGAGCAGTTCTTC. The full variable domain, with the rest looked up from reference TRBV9 and TRBJ2-1, is DSGVTQTPKHLITATGQRVTLRCSPRSGDLSVYWYQQSLDQGLQFLIQYYNGEERAKGNILERFSAQQFPDLHSELNLSSLELGDSALYFCASSVDPGFNEQFFGPGTRLTVL.

This clonotype rates as medium-sized. The chain has TRBV6-1 and TRBJ2-3, with D possibly TRBD1 on 7 matching bases. In germline, CDR1 is MNHNS, CDR2 SASEGT. Trimming pared 0 bases from V and 4 bases from J, leaving 14 bases between. The CDR3 runs 16 residues. The CDR3 sequence is CASSEAGGGVADTQYF. CDR3 bases: TGTGCCAGCAGTGAAGCAGGGGGCGGGGTGGCAGATACGCAGTATTTT.

Points on this clonotype: At one end, the junction sequence differs from germline, possibly due to a read error. The chain is built from TRBV6-1 and TRBJ2-1, with 11 positions matching TRBD2. CDR1 and CDR2 (germline): MNHNS, SASEGT. The CDR3 runs to 14 residues. Here the CDR3 DNA reads TGTACCAGCAGTGCCGGACTAGCGGGTAGAGAGCAGTTCTTC. This sequence encodes CTSSAGLAGREQFF.

This rearrangement joins TRBV12-3 or TRBV12-4 to TRBJ1-1, with D possibly TRBD1 on 5 matching bases. V lost 1 base, J lost 6 bases, and 9 bases lay in between. This CDR3 region has 13 residues. The CDR3 DNA reads as TGTGCCAGCAGTTTAGGGGGGTTTCCTGAAGCTTTCTTT. Its protein is CASSLGGFPEAFF.

This clonotype was seen only a few times. The chain combines TRBV7-9 with TRBJ2-5, with 14 bases fitting TRBD2. With V trimmed by 1 base and J by 3 bases, 7 bases remained unmatched. Germline CDR1 SEHNR, CDR2 FQNEAQ (reference sequence). This CDR3 is built from 18 residues. DNA for the CDR3: TGTGCCAGCAGCTTAGGATGGGGACTAGCGGGAGAGAAAGAGACCCAGTACTTC. Translating it yields CASSLGWGLAGEKETQYF.

The chain recombines TRBV7-6 with TRBJ2-5; TRBD1 is a possible D gene (6 bases). Deletions cut 5 bases from V and 2 bases from J, with 12 bases between. Germline lookup yields CDR1 SGHVS and CDR2 FNYEAQ. The length of the CDR3 is 14 residues. CDR3 in DNA: TGTGCCAGCAGCCAAGGGGGTCGTCAAGAGACCCAGTACTTC. This sequence encodes CASSQGGRQETQYF.

This clonotype is labeled large. The V call is TRBV6-1, the J call TRBJ2-1; 13 bases align to TRBD2. Germline lookup yields CDR1 MNHNS and CDR2 SASEGT. The CDR3 loop spans 22 amino acids. The ends lost 1 base at V and 2 bases at J; junction bases unmatched: 17. CDR3 in DNA: TGTGCCAGCAGTGAAGTACCCCGGACTAGCGGGAGTACAAGTCCAACCTACAATGAGCAGTTCTTC. The encoded protein is CASSEVPRTSGSTSPTYNEQFF.

As concerns this clonotype: This sequence may be a read error, since a much larger clone differs from it by one base. V and J are TRBV10-3 and TRBJ1-1; no firm D call. The V gene lost 8 bases and the J gene lost 10 bases, with 29 bases spanning the gap. Germline V gene lookup returns CDR1 ENHRY and CDR2 SYGVKD. This CDR3 has 16 amino acids. The CDR3 sequence: CAIGLGWPGKARRAFF. The CDR3 DNA reads TGTGCCATCGGGTTGGGATGGCCCGGGAAAGCTAGGAGAGCTTTCTTT.

This clonotype is judged large (0.1 to 1%). This rearrangement joins TRBV6-1 to TRBJ2-1; 12 nucleotides agree with TRBD2. Trimming at V came to 3 bases and at J to 4 bases, leaving 7 bases not matched to a gene. The CDR3 has 17 amino acids. The V gene's germline CDR1 is MNHNS and CDR2 SASEGT. CDR3 in amino acids: CASSDPRLAGVYNEQFF. The CDR3 DNA sequence: TGTGCCAGCAGTGATCCCCGACTAGCGGGAGTGTACAATGAGCAGTTCTTC.

CDR3 DNA: TGTGCCAGCAGCTTTAGGGGGGGAGGGAAGATGACTGAAGCTTTCTTT. Protein sequence: CASSFRGGGKMTEAFF. The V call is TRBV7-6, the J call TRBJ1-1, with D possibly TRBD1 on 6 matching bases. Germline V gene data show CDR1 as SGHVS and CDR2 as FNYEAQ. Trimming shortened V by 3 bases and J by 5 bases, and 19 bases separated the two germline ends. The CDR3 has 16 amino acids.

The chain links TRBV5-6 to TRBJ2-3; D may be TRBD2 (5 bases). The CDR3 spans 14 residues. V was trimmed by 4 bases and J by 6 bases, leaving 15 bases between them. The germline V gene has CDR1 SGHDT and CDR2 YYEEEE. The CDR3 reads CASSPPLRTDTQYF. As DNA, the CDR3 is TGTGCCAGCAGCCCCCCTCTCCGGACTGATACGCAGTATTTT.

On this clonotype: The junction and the germline gene differ at one end; a read error may be behind it. The chain has TRBV6-2 or TRBV6-3 and TRBJ2-7; 7 nucleotides agree with TRBD1. The CDR3 runs 15 residues. Germline CDR1 and CDR2: MNHEY and SVGEGT. This chain's CDR3 is CASSYSQGESYKQNF. CDR3 sequence (DNA): TGTGCCAGCAGTTACTCCCAGGGGGAAAGCTACAAGCAGAACTTC.

The V gene is TRBV7-3, the J gene TRBJ1-2; D is possibly TRBD1 (6 bases). V was clipped by 1 base and J by 13 bases, with 13 bases between them. Germline values: CDR1 SGHTA, CDR2 FQGTGA. The CDR3 runs to 12 residues. The CDR3 loop is CASSLNREVLTF. The CDR3 DNA sequence: TGTGCCAGCAGCTTAAACAGGGAAGTACTCACCTTC. Together with reference TRBV7-3 and TRBJ1-2, the CDR3 gives the full variable domain: GAGVSQTPSNKVTEKGKYVELRCDPISGHTALYWYRQSLGQGPEFLIYFQGTGAADDSGLPNDRFFAVRPEGSVSTLKIQRTERGDSAVYLCASSLNREVLTFGSGTRLTVV.

Judged by abundance, this clonotype is large. In DNA, the CDR3 is TGTGCCAGCAGCTCTAGGACAGGCACTGGAAACACCATATATTTT. Translating gives CASSSRTGTGNTIYF. The chain recombines TRBV11-1 with TRBJ1-3, with 7 bases fitting TRBD1. This CDR3 region has 15 residues. Germline trimming cut 4 bases from V and 2 bases from J; bases unmatched to any gene: 5. Germline values: CDR1 SGHAT, CDR2 FQDESV (reference sequence).

The V and J genes are TRBV6-5 and TRBJ2-1; D tentatively fits TRBD1 or TRBD2 (5 bases each). Looked up from germline, CDR1 is MNHEY and CDR2 is SVGAGI. The CDR3 is 17 residues long. The V gene lost 1 base and the J gene lost 2 bases, with 15 bases spanning the gap. This chain's CDR3 is CASSYWSWDGAYNEQFF. The CDR3 nucleotides read TGTGCCAGCAGTTACTGGTCGTGGGACGGAGCCTACAATGAGCAGTTCTTC.

This rearrangement joins TRBV11-2 to TRBJ1-2; D is ambiguous. V was cut by 3 bases and J by 8 bases, with 16 bases left in between. Germline CDR1 is SGHAT and CDR2 is FQNNGV. The CDR3 totals 14 residues. CDR3 DNA sequence: TGTGCCAGCAGCTTTTTGACCGCTTCGTGGGGCTACACCTTC. Its protein product is CASSFLTASWGYTF.

In the case of this clonotype: A much larger clone differs from this one at a single base, so this may be a read error. V and J are TRBV28 and TRBJ2-7, with TRBD1 matching 10 bases. The germline gives CDR1 MDHEN, CDR2 SYDVKM. This CDR3 contains 16 residues. Trimming removed 5 bases from V and 7 bases from J; junction bases left unmatched: 14. The CDR3 DNA is TGTGCCAGCAGTCCCCTAGGGGCGGGACAGGGGATGGAGCAGTACTTC. It yields the protein CASSPLGAGQGMEQYF.

This clonotype has just a few counts. The chain carries TRBV10-3 and TRBJ2-1; 10 positions agree with TRBD2. V lost 9 bases to trimming and J lost 9 bases; unmatched junction nucleotides: 11. CDR1 is ENHRY, CDR2 SYGVKD, per germline. The CDR3 extends over 14 amino acids. CDR3 in amino acids: CAIQLAGRGSEQFF. The CDR3 DNA reads TGTGCCATACAACTAGCGGGAAGGGGGAGTGAGCAGTTCTTC.

Notes on this clonotype: A much larger clone differs by one base, so this may be a read error. Here the CDR3 DNA reads TGTGCCAGCAGTTTGGTTGGTACCCGCAATGAGCAGTTCTTC. Amino acids: CASSLVGTRNEQFF. The genes are TRBV28 and TRBJ2-1; D is undetermined. V lost 3 bases and J 6 bases, leaving 12 bases between the germline ends. The CDR3 contains 14 residues. Germline loops: CDR1 MDHEN, CDR2 SYDVKM.

With respect to this clonotype: One base away lies a much larger clone, so this may be a sequencing read error. The rearrangement links TRBV30 to TRBJ2-7; the match to TRBD2 covers 8 bases. Germline CDR1 GTSNPN, CDR2 SVGIG (reference sequence). This CDR3 has 14 amino acids. The ends lost 0 bases at V and 5 bases at J; junction bases unmatched: 6. Written as DNA, the CDR3 is TGTGCCTGGAGTGTAAACGCGGGAGGCCACGAGCAGTACTTC. This codes for CAWSVNAGGHEQYF.

The chain recombines TRBV20-1 with TRBJ2-1; D uncertain. Trimming took 3 bases from V and 6 from J, leaving 21 bases between them. CDR3 length: 16 amino acids. The V gene's germline CDR1 is DFQATT and CDR2 SNEGSKA (reference sequence). CDR3 nucleotide sequence: TGCAGTGCTAGTGGGTATGAGATGGCGTCCCGCAATGAGCAGTTCTTC. It specifies CSASGYEMASRNEQFF.

This clonotype ranks as medium-sized. The J gene is TRBJ2-3, the V gene TRBV2; no firm D call. The CDR3 contains 11 residues. Germline V CDR1 and CDR2: SNHLY, FYNNEI. V lost 6 bases and J lost 5, with 6 bases in between. As DNA, the CDR3 is TGTGCCAGCAGCGTGTTAGATACGCAGTATTTT. Its protein product is CASSVLDTQYF.

Remarks on this clonotype: A much larger clonotype is one base distant, so this may be a read error. The chain recombines TRBV6-5 with TRBJ2-5, with TRBD1 matching 7 bases. The CDR3 is made up of 16 amino acids. V lost 8 bases and J lost 1; bases outside the gene matches: 13. Germline CDR1 is MNHEY and CDR2 is SVGAGI. CDR3 loop: CASGSRQGRRQETQYF. In DNA form, the CDR3 reads TGTGCCAGCGGTTCTAGACAGGGCCGGCGCCAAGAGACCCAGTACTTC.